The clone carrying this T cell receptor (beta chain) came up once. Its specificity is unknown. A sample-barcoded 5' primer and a J-beta primer mix were used in a second PCR of about 6 to 12 cycles. The template-switch adaptor was a 5' adaptor with 12 random nucleotides. It tagged each cDNA molecule. A minimum of 3 million CDR3-containing paired-end reads was obtained for each sample. TCRdb reprocessed the 5' RACE reads via MiXCR and lists one record per CDR3 protein. The profile shows around 1,500,000 distinct CDR3 sequences, about 43% of them singletons. CDR1 is SGHRS, CDR2 YFSETQ, per germline. Deletions cut 7 bases from V and 4 bases from J, with 17 bases between. The CDR3 has 15 amino acids. The data stem from a study of blood T cells in healthy people across ages. Study at large: About one barcoded TCR beta cDNA was captured per two T cells.

Findings and limits, study-wide: More naive CD4+ cells and higher diversity marked long-lived donors relative to aged donors.

The TCR was taken from a woman aged 18-35 years in good health. Material for sequencing was blood. The rearrangement links TRBV5-1 to TRBJ2-2; possible D gene TRBD1, 5 bases. CDR3: CASGGEQVSTGELFF. Here the CDR3 DNA reads TGCGCCAGCGGTGGGGAACAGGTGTCCACCGGGGAGCTGTTTTTT.